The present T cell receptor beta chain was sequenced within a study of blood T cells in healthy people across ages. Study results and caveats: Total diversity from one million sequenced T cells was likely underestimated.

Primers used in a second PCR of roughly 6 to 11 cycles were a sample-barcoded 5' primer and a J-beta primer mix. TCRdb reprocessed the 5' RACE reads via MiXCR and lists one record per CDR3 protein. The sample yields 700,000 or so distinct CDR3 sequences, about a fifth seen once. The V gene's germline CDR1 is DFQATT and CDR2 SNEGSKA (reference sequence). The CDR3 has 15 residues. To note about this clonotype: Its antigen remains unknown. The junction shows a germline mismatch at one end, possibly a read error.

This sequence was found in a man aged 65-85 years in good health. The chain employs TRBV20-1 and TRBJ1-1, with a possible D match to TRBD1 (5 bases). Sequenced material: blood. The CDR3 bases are TGCAGTGCTAGAGCGGGGACGCGAAGAAACACTGAGGCTTTCTTT. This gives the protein CSARAGTRRNTEAFF.